What follows are 14 T cell receptor beta chains derived from one specimen sequenced in a study of T cell responses to AZD1222 COVID-19 vaccine. Produced via immunoSEQ multiplex PCR; TCRdb's table is partial and in-frame only. The sample shows about 75,000 clones, roughly 88% of them seen only once. Specimen: peripheral blood, collected 28 days after the second dose of the MenACWY control vaccine. Source of these receptors: an adult who received the MenACWY meningococcal vaccine as a control.

In nucleotides, the CDR3 is TGTGCCAGCAGCCACCCGACTAGCGGGGGCACAGATACGCAGTATTTT. It translates to CASSHPTSGGTDTQYF. V gene TRBV3-1 (or the pseudogene TRBV3-2) combines with J gene TRBJ2-3, with 11 bases fitting TRBD2. Germline loops: CDR1 LGHDT, CDR2 YNNKEL (reference sequence). Unmatched junction bases numbered 3, after V lost 3 bases and J lost 1 base. The CDR3 is 16 residues long.

This clone turned up a few times. The sample holds other DNA sequences that translate to the same CDR3. This chain connects TRBV5-4 to TRBJ1-2, with a tentative D call TRBD1 (5 bases). Germline assignment: CDR1 SGHNT and CDR2 YYREEE (reference sequence). Trimming took off 0 bases at V and 8 bases at J, with 11 bases between the two ends. The CDR3 has 13 residues. CDR3 region: CASSLVGGEGYTF. The DNA of the CDR3 is TGTGCCAGCAGCTTGGTCGGAGGGGAGGGCTACACCTTC. Looking up the rest from reference TRBV5-4 and TRBJ1-2 gives the full variable domain: ETGVTQSPTHLIKTRGQQVTLRCSSQSGHNTVSWYQQALGQGPQFIFQYYREEENGRGNFPPRFSGLQFPNYSSELNVNALELDDSALYLCASSLVGGEGYTFGSGTRLTVV.

The DNA for the CDR3 is TGCGCCAGCAGCCAAGGACATGGTAGCAATCAGCCCCAGCATTTT. This gives the protein CASSQGHGSNQPQHF. The chain is built from TRBV4-1 and TRBJ1-5; no definite D call. Deletions cut 1 base from V and 0 bases from J, with 7 bases between. Germline V gene sequence: CDR1 MGHRA, CDR2 YSYEKL. CDR3 size: 15 residues.

The chain employs TRBV16 and TRBJ1-2; TRBD1 is a possible D gene (5 bases). Germline V lookup: CDR1 KGHSY, CDR2 FQNENV. CDR3 size: 12 residues. V shed 0 bases and J shed 9 bases, with 8 bases lying between them. CDR3 bases: TGTGCCAGCAGCCAATCAGGGGAGAGCTACACCTTC. Its translation: CASSQSGESYTF.

This clone was counted a few times. The V gene is TRBV15, the J gene TRBJ1-6, with D unresolved. Germline V gene lookup returns CDR1 LNHNV and CDR2 YYDKDF (reference sequence). Deletions cut 0 bases from V and 0 bases from J, with 6 bases between. CDR3 length: 16 amino acids. CDR3 region: CATSRDGSSYNSPLHF. Here the CDR3 DNA reads TGTGCCACCAGCAGAGATGGGAGCTCCTATAATTCACCCCTCCACTTT.

The chain links TRBV5-1 to TRBJ2-1, with 7 bases aligning to TRBD2. The CDR3 loop spans 19 amino acids. The germline V gene encodes CDR1 SGHRS and CDR2 YFSETQ. Germline trimming cut 2 bases from V and 2 bases from J; bases unmatched to any gene: 16. The CDR3 nucleotides are TGCGCCAGCAGCTTTCGGGATGGGATCCTAGCGGACCCCTACAATGAGCAGTTCTTC. It encodes CASSFRDGILADPYNEQFF.

This clone was seen just once. This sequence joins TRBV18 and TRBJ2-5; possible D gene TRBD2, 6 bases. Per the germline V gene, CDR1 is KGHSH and CDR2 is LQKENI. The CDR3 totals 15 residues. Trimming cost V 2 bases and J 5 bases, with 15 bases left between them. CDR3 in amino acids: CASSPVRGTGETQYF. The DNA for the CDR3 is TGTGCCAGCTCACCAGTCCGGGGGACGGGGGAGACCCAGTACTTC.

The chain has TRBV7-9 and TRBJ2-5, with D uncertain. Germline assignment: CDR1 SEHNR and CDR2 FQNEAQ (reference sequence). This CDR3 has 11 amino acids. V lost 5 bases, J lost 1 base, and 2 bases lay in between. The DNA for the CDR3 is TGTGCCAGCAGCCTCCAAGAGACCCAGTACTTC. It codes for CASSLQETQYF. Looking up the rest from reference TRBV7-9 and TRBJ2-5 gives the full variable domain: DTGVSQNPRHKITKRGQNVTFRCDPISEHNRLYWYRQTLGQGPEFLTYFQNEAQLEKSRLLSDRFSAERPKGSFSTLEIQRTEQGDSAMYLCASSLQETQYFGPGTRLLVL.

The chain combines TRBV12-3 or TRBV12-4 with TRBJ1-2, with D perhaps matching TRBD1 (6 bases). V lost 4 bases to trimming and J lost 8 bases, with 11 bases between them. The CDR3 runs to 12 residues. CDR3 bases: TGTGCCAGCAGTTCAGGGGACGGCGGCTACACCTTC. It specifies CASSSGDGGYTF.

This clone turned up a few times. The chain links TRBV7-9 to TRBJ1-6, with 10 bases identical to TRBD1. V was pared by 1 base and J by 10 bases, with 7 bases of the junction left unmatched. Germline-derived CDR1 and CDR2 are SEHNR and FQNEAQ (reference sequence). This CDR3 contains 16 residues. The CDR3 loop reads CASSLGQGAGRSPLHF. The CDR3 nucleotides are TGTGCCAGCAGCTTAGGACAGGGGGCGGGACGGTCACCCCTCCACTTT.

Comments on this clone: The CDR3 does not close with the conserved phenylalanine or tryptophan, likely indicating a read error. The DNA is omitted, as the CDR3 cannot be located on it reliably, and the CDR3 follows TCRdb's listing. The chain is built from TRBV7-9 and TRBJ2-3. Termini included, the CDR3 measures 12 amino acids. Germline-derived CDR1 and CDR2 are SEHNR and FQNEAQ (reference sequence). The CDR3 region is CASSLMGSLGSL.

The gene calls are TRBV18 and TRBJ1-2; D perhaps matches TRBD1 (5 bases). In germline, CDR1 is KGHSH, CDR2 LQKENI. The CDR3 has 17 residues. Trimming shortened V by 3 bases and J by 3 bases, and 20 bases separated the two germline ends. The chain's CDR3 is CASSPQPGPMTDYGYTF. The DNA of the CDR3 is TGTGCCAGCTCACCTCAACCGGGACCTATGACGGACTATGGCTACACCTTC.

This clone was seen a single time. This rearrangement joins TRBV7-8 to TRBJ1-1; D is undetermined. The germline V gene encodes CDR1 SGHVS and CDR2 FQNEAQ. This CDR3 region has 15 residues. Between the trimmed V and J ends, which lost 5 bases and 4 bases, there was a span of 17 bases. CDR3 residues: CASSPFTAASTEAFF. CDR3 coding DNA: TGTGCCAGCAGCCCATTCACCGCGGCGTCCACTGAAGCTTTCTTT.

The chain uses TRBV11-1 and TRBJ2-3; D is uncertain. Trimming removed 3 bases from V and 0 bases from J, with 7 bases in between. Germline V gene lookup returns CDR1 SGHAT and CDR2 FQDESV (reference sequence). The CDR3 runs to 14 residues. The CDR3 bases are TGTGCCAGCAGCTTTCGGCAGAGCACAGATACGCAGTATTTT. It specifies CASSFRQSTDTQYF.